This T cell receptor beta chain was documented in a study of blood T cells in healthy people across ages. Notes on the study in general: It was held that the diversity estimates obtained from one million T cells were underestimates. Getting older went along with TCR beta diversity per million T cells dropping roughly linearly.

Extracted total RNA amounted to at least 5 micrograms for each sample. To note about this clonotype: Its specificity is unknown.

The second PCR ran about 6 to 12 cycles with a sample-barcoded 5' primer and J-beta primers. Tagging of each cDNA molecule was performed by a template-switch adaptor with 12 random nucleotides. TCRdb processed the 5' RACE reads anew with MiXCR; each CDR3 protein has one entry. This table holds 890,000 or so distinct CDR3 sequences, roughly 60% found once. V shed 6 bases and J 1 base; nucleotides not matched to a gene: 5. This CDR3 has 14 amino acids. The TCR sequence derives from a man aged 25-45 years in good health. The genes are TRBV12-3 or TRBV12-4 and TRBJ1-1, with 7 bases that match TRBD1. Sequencing used blood. The CDR3 DNA reads as TGTGCCAGCAGAGCCACAGGGGCGAACACTGAAGCTTTCTTT. Translating it yields CASRATGANTEAFF.